The T cell receptor (beta chain) described here comes from a study of cytomegalovirus exposure and HLA in healthy donors. Study findings and constraints: Solely CMV serostatus was available to characterize immune exposure. Compared with the approximately 680-donor mean, an Asian-associated ancestry cluster reportedly had fewer N-insertions, according to a later analysis.

As to this clone: The antigen remains undetermined.

With 1 base removed from V and 6 bases from J, the gap between germline ends came to 11 bases. CDR1 is LNHNV and CDR2 is YYDKDF in the germline V gene (reference sequence). The CDR3 is 14 amino acids. Vbeta (60) and Jbeta (13) primers were used in the PCR. Sequencing used immunoSEQ multiplex PCR; TCRdb keeps in-frame clones, though not all of them. The sample contains over 130,000 clones, 75% to 80% of which appear only once. Sequenced sample: PBMCs. This clonotype was sampled from a woman aged 40 to 49 in good health and CMV-seropositive. J is TRBJ2-3 and V is TRBV15; D is unresolved. The CDR3 DNA reads as TGTGCCACCAGCAGAGCTTTTAGTGCGGATACGCAGTATTTT. As protein: CATSRAFSADTQYF.